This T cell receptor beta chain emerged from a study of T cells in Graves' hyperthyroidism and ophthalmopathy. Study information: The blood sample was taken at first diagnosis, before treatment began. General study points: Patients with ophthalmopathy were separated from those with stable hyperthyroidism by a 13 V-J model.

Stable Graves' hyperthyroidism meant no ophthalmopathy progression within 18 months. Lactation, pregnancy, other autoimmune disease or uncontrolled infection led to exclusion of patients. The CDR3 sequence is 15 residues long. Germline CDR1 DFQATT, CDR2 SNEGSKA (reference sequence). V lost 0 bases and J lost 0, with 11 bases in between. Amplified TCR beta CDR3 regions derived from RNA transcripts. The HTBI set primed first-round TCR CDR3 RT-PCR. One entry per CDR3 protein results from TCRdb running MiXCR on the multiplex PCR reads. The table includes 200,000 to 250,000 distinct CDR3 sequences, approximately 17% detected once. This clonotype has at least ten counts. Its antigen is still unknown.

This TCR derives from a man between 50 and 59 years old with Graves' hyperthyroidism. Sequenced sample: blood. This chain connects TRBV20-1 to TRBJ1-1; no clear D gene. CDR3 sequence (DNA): TGCAGTGCTAGAGATCTCCGGGGAATGAACACTGAAGCTTTCTTT. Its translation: CSARDLRGMNTEAFF.